This TCR beta chain came from a study of OX40 agonist ivuxolimab in advanced cancers. CDR3 length: 13 amino acids. Germline values: CDR1 SGHTA, CDR2 FQGTGA. V dropped 3 bases and J dropped 7 bases, with 10 bases sitting between them. Data came from immunoSEQ multiplex PCR; TCRdb stores just in-frame clones and leaves some out. The table includes fewer than 70,000 clones, approximately 86% detected once. The TCR originated in an adult with an advanced solid tumor such as melanoma, head and neck, liver or kidney cancer. The chain combines TRBV7-3 with TRBJ1-5; a weak D match, TRBD1 (5 bases). Sequencing was performed on CD4+ or CD8+ T cells sorted from blood, taken in a trial of the OX40 agonist ivuxolimab. The DNA of the CDR3 is TGTGCCAGCAGCTTTGGTGGGGGGCAGCCCCAGCATTTT. Protein product: CASSFGGGQPQHF.